This T cell receptor beta chain was recorded in a study of blood T cell repertoires in COVID-19. About the research overall: In each case, the material was cDNA or gDNA derived from T cells, B-cell-depleted T cells, or PBMCs.

Enrollees, about 18 to 95 years old, lived in 20 to 25 US areas. Each recovered donor of Cohort 3 presented with two negative PCRs, clearance, or symptom resolution. Clones were read by immunoSEQ multiplex PCR, and TCRdb kept only the in-frame ones, dropping some. Of approximately 490,000 clones in the sample, 75% to 90% are singletons; the top ten hold 7% to 10%. The germline gives CDR1 LGHDT, CDR2 YNNKEL (reference sequence). Trimming took off 1 base at V and 9 bases at J, with 16 bases between the two ends. CDR3 length: 15 residues. The sample comprised PBMCs or T cells enriched from blood (not recorded which). The sequence was collected from a woman aged 55-70 years who had recovered from COVID-19. The chain links TRBV3-1 (or the pseudogene TRBV3-2) to TRBJ2-1, with D unclear. The CDR3, as DNA: TGTGCCAGCAGCCAAGGGTTTTTAGTAACTGGTGAGCAGTTCTTC. It translates to CASSQGFLVTGEQFF.